The 19 T cell receptor beta chains presented below share a single source sample, sequenced in a study of cytomegalovirus exposure and HLA in healthy donors. Primers included in the PCR were 60 Vbeta and 13 Jbeta primers. This table comes from immunoSEQ multiplex PCR, and its TCRdb copy is limited to in-frame clones, with some not included. In the table there are more than 85,000 clones, roughly four fifths of which are singletons. Sequencing was done on a sample of PBMCs. Every receptor here comes from a woman in her thirties in good health and CMV-seronegative.

This clone was seen a few times. The chain recombines TRBV2 with TRBJ2-3; 12 bases agree with TRBD2. CDR3 length: 13 residues. With 8 bases clipped from V and 9 bases from J, the junction kept 6 bases outside the gene matches. Germline V CDR1 and CDR2: SNHLY, FYNNEI. The CDR3 region has the DNA TGTGCCAGCGGTAGGACTAGCGGGGACACGCAGTATTTT. This encodes CASGRTSGDTQYF.

The rearrangement links TRBV4-1 to TRBJ2-7, with 11 positions matching TRBD2. Germline CDR1 is MGHRA and CDR2 is YSYEKL. V shed 3 bases and J 0 bases; nucleotides not matched to a gene: 4. This CDR3 region has 16 residues. The CDR3 region has the DNA TGCGCCAGCAGCCAGGGACTAGCGGTTACCTCCTACGAGCAGTACTTC. Translating it yields CASSQGLAVTSYEQYF.

The chain uses TRBV28 and TRBJ1-2, with TRBD1 matching 7 bases. The V gene's germline CDR1 is MDHEN and CDR2 SYDVKM. This CDR3 region has 14 residues. J gave up 4 bases and V 3 bases, and 5 bases lay outside the gene matches. This CDR3 is CASSFTDRAYGYTF. CDR3 DNA: TGTGCCAGCAGTTTCACTGACAGGGCCTATGGCTACACCTTC.

The chain employs TRBV4-3 and TRBJ1-4; TRBD1 matches 8 bases. Germline lookup yields CDR1 LGHNA and CDR2 YSLEER. CDR3 length: 15 amino acids. Losses at the gene ends were 3 bases for V and 4 bases for J; bases not matched to a gene: 4. The CDR3 nucleotides read TGCGCCAGCAGCCACGGACAGGGCTTTAATGAAAAACTGTTTTTT. Its translation is CASSHGQGFNEKLFF.

The V call is TRBV7-2, the J call TRBJ1-2; 7 bases fit TRBD1. The CDR3 is 15 residues long. CDR1 is SGHTA and CDR2 is FQGNSA in the germline V gene. J was trimmed by 0 bases and V by 5 bases; bases with no gene match: 6. The DNA of the CDR3 is TGTGCCAGCAGCGCACAGGGGCTCCCTAACTATGGCTACACCTTC. Translating gives CASSAQGLPNYGYTF.

The chain employs TRBV4-3 and TRBJ1-4; D is uncertain. The CDR3 extends over 16 amino acids. With 1 base removed from V and 3 bases from J, the gap between germline ends came to 12 bases. The germline V gene encodes CDR1 LGHNA and CDR2 YSLEER. The CDR3, as DNA: TGCGCCAGCAGCCAAGCTGTGGTGGGAGCTAATGAAAAACTGTTTTTT. The encoded protein is CASSQAVVGANEKLFF.

This sequence joins TRBV14 and TRBJ2-1, with D uncertain. V was shortened by 1 base and J by 9 bases, with 7 bases between the two germline ends. The germline V gene encodes CDR1 SGHDN and CDR2 FVKESK. The CDR3 has 12 residues. The CDR3 nucleotides are TGTGCCAGCAGCCAAGTCTCGAGTGAGCAGTTCTTC. This encodes CASSQVSSEQFF. The variable domain in full, with the rest retrieved from reference TRBV14 and TRBJ2-1, is EAGVTQFPSHSVIEKGQTVTLRCDPISGHDNLYWYRRVMGKEIKFLLHFVKESKQDESGMPNNRFLAERTGGTYSTLKVQPAELEDSGVYFCASSQVSSEQFFGPGTRLTVL.

The chain recombines TRBV7-9 with TRBJ2-5; no clear D. The CDR3 sequence is 13 residues long. Per the germline V gene, CDR1 is SEHNR and CDR2 is FQNEAQ (reference sequence). V was trimmed by 1 base and J by 5 bases, leaving 8 bases between them. CDR3 loop: CASSLVVMETQYF. The DNA for the CDR3 is TGTGCCAGCAGCTTAGTCGTTATGGAGACCCAGTACTTC.

Written as DNA, the CDR3 is TGTGCCAGCAGTACTTGGACTGACACAGATACGCAGTATTTT. As protein: CASSTWTDTDTQYF. This chain links TRBV6-5 with TRBJ2-3; maybe TRBD2 (5 bases). The V gene lost 5 bases and the J gene lost 2 bases, with 11 bases spanning the gap. Germline V lookup: CDR1 MNHEY, CDR2 SVGAGI. The CDR3 extends over 14 amino acids.

This chain uses TRBV7-8 with TRBJ1-5; D perhaps matches TRBD1 (5 bases). CDR1 SGHVS and CDR2 FQNEAQ come from the germline V gene. V lost 0 bases and J 3 bases, leaving 9 bases between the germline ends. The CDR3 is 15 residues long. CDR3 region: CASSLASGYNQPQHF. Here the CDR3 DNA reads TGTGCCAGCAGCTTAGCGTCAGGGTACAATCAGCCCCAGCATTTT.

The J gene is TRBJ1-6, the V gene TRBV7-2, with a weak D call TRBD1 (6 bases). CDR1 and CDR2 (germline): SGHTA, FQGNSA. Trimming left V 8 bases short and J 9 bases short, with 17 bases between. The CDR3 sequence is 14 residues long. The DNA for the CDR3 is TGTGCCAGCGGCTATCCCAGGGGCCTTTCACCCCTCCACTTT. Its translation is CASGYPRGLSPLHF. Based on the CDR3 plus reference TRBV7-2 and TRBJ1-6, the full variable domain is GAGVSQSPSNKVTEKGKDVELRCDPISGHTALYWYRQSLGQGLEFLIYFQGNSAPDKSGLPSDRFSAERTGGSVSTLTIQRTQQEDSAVYLCASGYPRGLSPLHFGNGTRLTVT.

V is TRBV7-9 and J is TRBJ2-5; no reliable D call. CDR3 length: 13 amino acids. CDR1 is SEHNR and CDR2 is FQNEAQ in the germline V gene (reference sequence). V was clipped by 5 bases and J by 7 bases, with 14 bases between them. The CDR3 sequence is CASSEVRSRTQYF. The DNA for the CDR3 is TGTGCCAGCAGCGAGGTCCGGTCAAGGACCCAGTACTTC.

This chain joins TRBV11-2 and TRBJ1-5; the match to TRBD1 covers 12 bases. Trimming at V came to 5 bases and at J to 6 bases, leaving 2 bases not matched to a gene. The CDR3 has 14 amino acids. Germline CDR1 and CDR2: SGHAT and FQNNGV. CDR3 sequence reads: CASSGTGGSQPQHF. In nucleotides, the CDR3 is TGTGCCAGCAGCGGGACAGGGGGCAGTCAGCCCCAGCATTTT.

The rearrangement joins TRBV7-9 to TRBJ1-1; 7 positions match TRBD1. The junction had 0 bases not matched to a gene; V was cut back by 4 bases and J by 1 base. CDR3 length: 13 residues. The germline gives CDR1 SEHNR, CDR2 FQNEAQ (reference sequence). CDR3 region: CASSYRGNTEAFF. For the CDR3, the DNA is TGTGCCAGCAGCTACAGGGGGAACACTGAAGCTTTCTTT.

V is TRBV10-3 and J is TRBJ2-1; the match to TRBD1 covers 9 bases. Unmatched junction bases numbered 4, after V lost 8 bases and J lost 5 bases. Germline CDR1 is ENHRY and CDR2 is SYGVKD. The CDR3 length is 13 residues. The CDR3 loop reads CAIGGQGNNEQFF. CDR3 DNA sequence: TGTGCCATCGGGGGACAGGGAAACAATGAGCAGTTCTTC.

The rearrangement joins TRBV6-5 to TRBJ2-7; TRBD1 aligns across 8 bases. The length of the CDR3 is 15 residues. In germline, CDR1 is MNHEY, CDR2 SVGAGI. Trimming removed 0 bases from V and 6 bases from J; junction bases left unmatched: 7. CDR3 residues: CASSYSRQGKVEQYF. The CDR3 region has the DNA TGTGCCAGCAGTTACTCGAGACAGGGGAAAGTCGAGCAGTACTTC.

The chain combines TRBV19 with TRBJ2-1; no reliable D call. This CDR3 contains 13 residues. CDR1 LNHDA and CDR2 SQIVND come from the germline V gene (reference sequence). Trimming removed 0 bases from V and 6 bases from J, with 6 bases in between. CDR3 DNA sequence: TGTGCCAGTAGTATAGACCCCCTCAATGAGCAGTTCTTC. Its protein product is CASSIDPLNEQFF.

The chain employs TRBV5-1 and TRBJ2-7; D unresolved. Germline V gene data show CDR1 as SGHRS and CDR2 as YFSETQ. V lost 0 bases to trimming and J lost 6 bases, with 7 bases between them. The CDR3 runs 12 residues. CDR3 nucleotides: TGCGCCAGCAGCTTGGATGAGAGCGAGCAGTACTTC. This gives the protein CASSLDESEQYF.

This clone was detected only once. The rearrangement uses TRBV4-1 and TRBJ2-7, with 9 bases aligning to TRBD2. The CDR3 runs to 12 residues. Looked up from germline, CDR1 is MGHRA and CDR2 is YSYEKL. V shed 11 bases, J shed 2 bases, and the junction held 4 bases outside the gene matches. The CDR3 coding sequence is TGCGCCCCCGGCGGGAGGGCCTACGAGCAGTACTTC. The encoded protein is CAPGGRAYEQYF.